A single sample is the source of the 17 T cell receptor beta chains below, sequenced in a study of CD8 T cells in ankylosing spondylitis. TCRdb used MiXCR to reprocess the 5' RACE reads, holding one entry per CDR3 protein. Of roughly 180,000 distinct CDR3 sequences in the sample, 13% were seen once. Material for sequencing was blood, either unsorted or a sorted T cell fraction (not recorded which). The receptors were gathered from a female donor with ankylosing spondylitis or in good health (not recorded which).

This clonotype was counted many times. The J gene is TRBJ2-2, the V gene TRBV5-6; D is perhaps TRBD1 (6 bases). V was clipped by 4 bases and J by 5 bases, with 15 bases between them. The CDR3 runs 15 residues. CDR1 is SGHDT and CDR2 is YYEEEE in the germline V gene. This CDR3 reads CASSPSDRITGELFF. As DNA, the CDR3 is TGTGCCAGCAGCCCTTCGGACAGAATTACCGGGGAGCTGTTTTTT. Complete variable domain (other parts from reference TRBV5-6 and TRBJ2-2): DAGVTQSPTHLIKTRGQQVTLRCSPKSGHDTVSWYQQALGQGPQFIFQYYEEEERQRGNFPDRFSGHQFPNYSSELNVNALLLGDSALYLCASSPSDRITGELFFGEGSRLTVL.

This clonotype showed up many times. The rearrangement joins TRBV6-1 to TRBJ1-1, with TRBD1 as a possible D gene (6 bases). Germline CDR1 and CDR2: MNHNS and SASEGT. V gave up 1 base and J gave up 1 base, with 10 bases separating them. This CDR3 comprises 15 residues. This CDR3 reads CASSEEAGANTEAFF. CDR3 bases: TGTGCCAGCAGTGAAGAGGCAGGGGCGAACACTGAAGCTTTCTTT.

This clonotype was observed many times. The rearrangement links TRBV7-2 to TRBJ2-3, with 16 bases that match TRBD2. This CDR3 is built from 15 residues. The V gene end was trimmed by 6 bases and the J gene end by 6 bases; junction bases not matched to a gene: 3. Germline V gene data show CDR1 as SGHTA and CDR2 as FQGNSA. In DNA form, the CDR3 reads TGTGCCAGCAGTCCGGGACTAGCGGGAGGGGATACGCAGTATTTT. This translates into CASSPGLAGGDTQYF.

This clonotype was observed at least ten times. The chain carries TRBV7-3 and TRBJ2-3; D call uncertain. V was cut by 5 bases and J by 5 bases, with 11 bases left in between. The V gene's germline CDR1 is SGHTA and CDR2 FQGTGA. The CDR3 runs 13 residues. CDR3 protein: CASSPLGKDTQYF. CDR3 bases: TGTGCCAGCAGCCCCTTGGGGAAAGATACGCAGTATTTT.

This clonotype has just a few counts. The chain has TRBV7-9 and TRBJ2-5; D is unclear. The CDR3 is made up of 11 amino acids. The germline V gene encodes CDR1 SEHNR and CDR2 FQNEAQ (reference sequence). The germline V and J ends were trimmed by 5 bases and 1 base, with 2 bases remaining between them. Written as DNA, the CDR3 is TGTGCCAGCAGCATCCAAGAGACCCAGTACTTC. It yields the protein CASSIQETQYF.

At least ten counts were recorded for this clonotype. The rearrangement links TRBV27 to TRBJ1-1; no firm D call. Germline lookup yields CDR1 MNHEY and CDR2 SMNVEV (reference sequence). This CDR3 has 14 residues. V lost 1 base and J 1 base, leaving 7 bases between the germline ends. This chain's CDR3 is CASSLFAANTEAFF. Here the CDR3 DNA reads TGTGCCAGCAGTTTATTCGCGGCGAACACTGAAGCTTTCTTT.

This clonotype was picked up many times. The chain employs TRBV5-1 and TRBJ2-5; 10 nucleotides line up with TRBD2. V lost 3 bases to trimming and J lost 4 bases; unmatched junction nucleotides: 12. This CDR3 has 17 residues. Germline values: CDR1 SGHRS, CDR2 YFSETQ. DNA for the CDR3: TGCGCCAGCAGCTCGGAACTAGCGGGGAGATCGGTAGAGACCCAGTACTTC. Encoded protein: CASSSELAGRSVETQYF. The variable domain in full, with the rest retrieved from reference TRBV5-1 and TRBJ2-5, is KAGVTQTPRYLIKTRGQQVTLSCSPISGHRSVSWYQQTPGQGLQFLFEYFSETQRNKGNFPGRFSGRQFSNSRSEMNVSTLELGDSALYLCASSSELAGRSVETQYFGPGTRLLVL.

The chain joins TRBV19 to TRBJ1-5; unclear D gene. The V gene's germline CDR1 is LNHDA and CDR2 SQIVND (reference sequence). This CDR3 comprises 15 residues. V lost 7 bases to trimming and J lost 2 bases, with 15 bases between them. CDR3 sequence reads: CASISAPGGNQPQHF. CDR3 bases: TGTGCCAGTATCTCCGCCCCGGGCGGCAATCAGCCCCAGCATTTT.

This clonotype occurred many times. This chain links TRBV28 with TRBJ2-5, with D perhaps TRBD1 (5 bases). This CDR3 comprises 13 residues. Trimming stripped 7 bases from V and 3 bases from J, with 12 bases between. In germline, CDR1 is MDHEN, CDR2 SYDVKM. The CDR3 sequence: CASTRGTEETQYF. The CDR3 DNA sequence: TGTGCCAGCACTAGGGGAACAGAAGAGACCCAGTACTTC.

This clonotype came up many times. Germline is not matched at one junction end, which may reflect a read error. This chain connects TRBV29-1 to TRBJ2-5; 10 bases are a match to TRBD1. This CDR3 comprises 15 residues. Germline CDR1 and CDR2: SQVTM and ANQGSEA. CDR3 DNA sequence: TGCAGCGCTGAAACCGGGACAGGGGTACAAGAGACCCAGTACTTC. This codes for CSAETGTGVQETQYF. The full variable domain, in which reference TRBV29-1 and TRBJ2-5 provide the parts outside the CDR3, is SAVISQKPSRDICQRGTSLTIQCQVDSQVTMMFWYRQQPGQSLTLIATANQGSEATYESGFVIDKFPISRPNLTFSTLTVSNMSPEDSSIYLCSAETGTGVQETQYFGPGTRLLVL.

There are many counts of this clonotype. The CDR3 protein is CSARAPATNEKLFF. In DNA form, the CDR3 reads TGCAGTGCTAGAGCTCCGGCAACTAATGAAAAACTGTTTTTT. This chain joins TRBV20-1 and TRBJ1-4; D call uncertain. This CDR3 has 14 residues. CDR1 is DFQATT and CDR2 is SNEGSKA in the germline V gene (reference sequence). V was shortened by 1 base and J by 0 bases, with 6 bases between the two germline ends.

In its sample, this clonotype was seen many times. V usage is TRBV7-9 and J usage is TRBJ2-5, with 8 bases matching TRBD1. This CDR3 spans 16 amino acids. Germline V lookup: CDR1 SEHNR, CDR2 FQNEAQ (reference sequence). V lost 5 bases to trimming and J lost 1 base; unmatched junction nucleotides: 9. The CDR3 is CASSPRTGWGQETQYF. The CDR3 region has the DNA TGTGCCAGCAGCCCAAGGACAGGGTGGGGCCAAGAGACCCAGTACTTC.

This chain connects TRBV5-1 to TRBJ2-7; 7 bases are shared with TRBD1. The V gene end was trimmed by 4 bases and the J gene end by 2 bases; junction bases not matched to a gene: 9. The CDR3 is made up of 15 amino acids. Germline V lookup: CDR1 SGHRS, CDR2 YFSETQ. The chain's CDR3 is CASSPDGQATYEQYF. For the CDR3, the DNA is TGCGCCAGCAGCCCTGACGGACAGGCTACCTACGAGCAGTACTTC.

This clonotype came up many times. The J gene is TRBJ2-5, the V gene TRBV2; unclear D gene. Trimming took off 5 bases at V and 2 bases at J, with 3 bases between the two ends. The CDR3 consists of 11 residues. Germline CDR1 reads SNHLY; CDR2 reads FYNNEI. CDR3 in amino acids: CASSWQETQYF. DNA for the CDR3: TGTGCCAGCAGTTGGCAAGAGACCCAGTACTTC.

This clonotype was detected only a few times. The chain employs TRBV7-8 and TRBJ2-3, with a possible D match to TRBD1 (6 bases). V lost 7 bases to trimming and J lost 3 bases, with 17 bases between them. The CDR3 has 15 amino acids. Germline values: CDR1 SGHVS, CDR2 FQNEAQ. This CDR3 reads CASKLPSGQTDTQYF. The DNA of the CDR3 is TGTGCCAGCAAATTACCGTCAGGACAGACAGATACGCAGTATTTT.

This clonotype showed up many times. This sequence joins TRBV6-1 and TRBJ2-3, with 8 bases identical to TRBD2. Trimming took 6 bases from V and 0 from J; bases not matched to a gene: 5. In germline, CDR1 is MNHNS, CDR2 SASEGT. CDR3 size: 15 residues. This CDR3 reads CASRDIAGSTDTQYF. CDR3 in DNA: TGTGCCAGCAGAGACATAGCGGGGAGCACAGATACGCAGTATTTT.

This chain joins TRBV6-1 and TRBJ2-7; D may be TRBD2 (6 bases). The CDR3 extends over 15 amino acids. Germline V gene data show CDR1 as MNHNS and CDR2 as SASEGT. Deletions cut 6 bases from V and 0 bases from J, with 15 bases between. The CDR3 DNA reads TGTGCCAGCAGCTCCGGGACTGGGGGCTCCTACGAGCAGTACTTC. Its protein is CASSSGTGGSYEQYF.